A single sample gave rise to the 32 T cell receptor beta chains below, sequenced in a study of Graves' ophthalmopathy and Graves' hyperthyroidism. RNA transcripts served as template for amplifying TCR beta CDR3 sequences. Investigators did first-round RT-PCR with HTBI primers, then second-round multiplex PCR. MiXCR, run by TCRdb on the multiplex PCR reads, gives a single entry per CDR3 protein. The data contain hundreds of thousands of distinct CDR3 sequences, less than 55% of them seen just once; the ten biggest clones take up over 40%. The sample was peripheral blood. These receptor sequences come from an adult man with Graves' ophthalmopathy.

A single count supports this clonotype. This chain links TRBV18 with TRBJ2-6; no firm D call. Trimming took 2 bases from V and 0 from J, leaving 5 bases between them. The CDR3 loop spans 15 amino acids. Per the germline V gene, CDR1 is KGHSH and CDR2 is LQKENI. The CDR3 DNA sequence: TGTGCCAGCTCACCAGCCAGCTCTGGGGCCAACGTCCTGACTTTC. It codes for CASSPASSGANVLTF.

The genes are TRBV7-3 and TRBJ2-5; TRBD2 might be the D (6 bases). The closer fit of TRBJ2-7 to the DNA end suggests the J call may be wrong. The CDR3 length is 15 residues. The germline CDR1 and CDR2 sequences are SGHTA and FQGTGA. The CDR3 bases are TGTGCCAGTAGTCCCACCGGGACGGGACTCTACGAGCAGTACTTC. Translation gives CASSPTGTGLYEQYF.

The genes are TRBV3-1 and TRBJ2-1, with D unclear. Germline CDR1 reads LGHDT; CDR2 reads YNNKEL (reference sequence). CDR3 size: 11 residues. Trimming shortened V by 1 base and J by 6 bases, and 1 base separated the two germline ends. The DNA for the CDR3 is TGTGCCAGCAGCCAAGGCAATGAGCAGTTCTTC. As protein: CASSQGNEQFF.

Only a few counts were recorded for this clonotype. The genes are TRBV3-1 and TRBJ2-7; perhaps TRBD2 as D (5 bases). Trimming removed 4 bases at V and 2 bases at J, with 9 bases between. Per the germline V gene, CDR1 is LGHDT and CDR2 is YNNKEL (reference sequence). The length of the CDR3 is 13 residues. CDR3 sequence: CASSRAGAYEQYF. In DNA form, the CDR3 reads TGTGCCAGCAGCCGGGCGGGCGCCTACGAGCAGTACTTC.

This clonotype occurred a few times. This sequence joins TRBV19 and TRBJ1-1; possible D gene TRBD1, 6 bases. The CDR3 spans 15 residues. CDR1 and CDR2 (germline): LNHDA, SQIVND (reference sequence). The V end lost 7 bases, the J end lost 3 bases, and 18 bases lay between the germline ends. CDR3: CASTDGQGQDTEAFF. In DNA form, the CDR3 reads TGTGCCAGTACTGACGGGCAGGGACAAGACACTGAAGCTTTCTTT.

The chain links TRBV9 to TRBJ2-7; 10 nucleotides align to TRBD1. V trimming: 4 bases; J trimming: 5 bases; junction bases outside the gene matches: 9. This CDR3 spans 15 amino acids. Germline V CDR1 and CDR2: SGDLS, YYNGEE. CDR3 region: CASSQVRDRGDEQYF. DNA for the CDR3: TGTGCCAGCAGCCAAGTCCGGGACAGGGGTGACGAGCAGTACTTC.

This clonotype has a handful of counts. The rearrangement uses TRBV6-6 and TRBJ1-3; D is ambiguous. V was shortened by 6 bases and J by 0 bases, with 6 bases between the two germline ends. Per the germline V gene, CDR1 is MNHNY and CDR2 is SVGAGI (reference sequence). The CDR3 totals 13 residues. DNA for the CDR3: TGTGCCAGCAGCCAGGTCTCTGGAAACACCATATATTTT. Encoded protein: CASSQVSGNTIYF.

The V and J genes are TRBV12-3 or TRBV12-4 and TRBJ2-5; unclear D gene. Trimming took off 6 bases at V and 5 bases at J, with 10 bases between the two ends. The CDR3 runs 12 residues. This CDR3 is CASSRVGETQYF. The CDR3 DNA reads as TGTGCCAGCAGCCGGGTAGGGGAGACCCAGTACTTC.

This clonotype was seen more than once but under ten times. The V gene is TRBV10-2, the J gene TRBJ2-7; D gene uncertain. Germline V CDR1 and CDR2: WSHSY, SAAADI. With 8 bases removed from V and 3 bases from J, the gap between germline ends came to 14 bases. The CDR3 consists of 13 residues. The CDR3 sequence: CASPPGLNYEQYF. The CDR3 DNA reads TGCGCCAGCCCTCCTGGCCTAAACTACGAGCAGTACTTC.

The chain employs TRBV12-3 or TRBV12-4 and TRBJ2-2; 7 bases match TRBD1. The CDR3 sequence is 15 residues long. V was pared by 5 bases and J by 6 bases, with 9 bases of the junction left unmatched. CDR3 DNA sequence: TGTGCCAGCAGTAAAGACAGGGCATATGCCGGGGAGCTGTTTTTT. Protein sequence: CASSKDRAYAGELFF.

This clonotype was counted a single time. The V call is TRBV7-2, the J call TRBJ1-5; no clear D gene. The CDR3 covers 13 residues. CDR1 is SGHTA, CDR2 FQGNSA, per germline. V dropped 5 bases and J dropped 7 bases, with 12 bases sitting between them. The CDR3 protein is CASSQMLDQPQHF. The CDR3 bases are TGTGCCAGCAGCCAAATGTTGGACCAGCCCCAGCATTTT.

This clonotype has just a few counts. This chain uses TRBV19 with TRBJ1-5; possible D gene TRBD1, 6 bases. This CDR3 spans 16 amino acids. V was pared by 2 bases and J by 1 base, with 12 bases between. Germline assignment: CDR1 LNHDA and CDR2 SQIVND (reference sequence). The CDR3 DNA follows: TGTGCCAGTAGTATATCAGGACAGTGGAGCAATCAGCCCCAGCATTTT. Its translation: CASSISGQWSNQPQHF.

This clonotype was counted only a few times. The chain links TRBV7-2 to TRBJ2-2; D is uncertain. CDR3 size: 13 residues. Trimming took 5 bases from V and 8 from J, leaving 12 bases between them. From germline, CDR1 is SGHTA and CDR2 FQGNSA. Here the CDR3 reads CASSLTLVGELFF. CDR3 sequence (DNA): TGTGCCAGCAGCCTGACCCTGGTTGGGGAGCTGTTTTTT.

The V gene is TRBV7-9, the J gene TRBJ2-7; the D gene could be TRBD1 or TRBD2 (5 bases each). Per germline, CDR1 SEHNR and CDR2 FQNEAQ (reference sequence). This CDR3 has 12 residues. V was shortened by 5 bases and J by 6 bases, with 11 bases between the two germline ends. Here the CDR3 reads CASSLKRGEQYF. In DNA form, the CDR3 reads TGTGCCAGCAGCCTAAAGAGGGGCGAGCAGTACTTC.

The chain is built from TRBV19 and TRBJ2-7; 7 bases are a match to TRBD1. The CDR3 runs 10 residues. V was clipped by 9 bases and J by 4 bases; unmatched bases: 0. The V gene's germline CDR1 is LNHDA and CDR2 SQIVND (reference sequence). DNA of the CDR3: TGTGCCAGCAGGGGGTACGAGCAGTACTTC. Translated: CASRGYEQYF. Filled out from reference TRBV19 and TRBJ2-7, the complete variable domain reads DGGITQSPKYLFRKEGQNVTLSCEQNLNHDAMYWYRQDPGQGLRLIYYSQIVNDFQKGDIAEGYSVSREKKESFPLTVTSAQKNPTAFYLCASRGYEQYFGPGTRLTVT.

This clonotype was observed a handful of times. This rearrangement joins TRBV15 to TRBJ1-1; D gene ambiguous. Germline CDR1 and CDR2: LNHNV and YYDKDF (reference sequence). V shed 6 bases and J shed 2 bases, with 4 bases lying between them. The CDR3 has 11 residues. CDR3 region: CATRGNTEAFF. The DNA of the CDR3 is TGTGCCACCAGGGGTAACACTGAAGCTTTCTTT.

Of note for this clonotype: A much larger clone lies one base from this, so it may be a read error. The chain has TRBV2 and TRBJ2-5; TRBD1 matches at 7 bases. The CDR3 covers 15 residues. Germline assignment: CDR1 SNHLY and CDR2 FYNNEI. The V segment lost 0 bases and the J segment 7 bases; nucleotides outside the gene matches: 8. The CDR3 protein is CASSEAGQRRRTQYF. The CDR3, as DNA: TGTGCCAGCAGTGAAGCGGGACAGCGCCGGAGGACCCAGTACTTC.

V usage is TRBV5-1 and J usage is TRBJ2-5; TRBD1 matches 8 bases. Losses at the gene ends were 5 bases for V and 5 bases for J; bases not matched to a gene: 11. From germline, CDR1 is SGHRS and CDR2 YFSETQ. This CDR3 is built from 15 residues. In nucleotides, the CDR3 is TGCGCCAGCAGAACCCGGGACAGGTCATGGGAGACCCAGTACTTC. Protein sequence: CASRTRDRSWETQYF.

The chain links TRBV24-1 to TRBJ2-3; the D gene could be TRBD1 or TRBD2 (6 bases each). V was shortened by 0 bases and J by 2 bases, with 8 bases between the two germline ends. CDR1 is KGHDR and CDR2 is SFDVKD in the germline V gene. The CDR3 length is 15 residues. As DNA, the CDR3 is TGTGCCACCAGTGATTTGGCGGGACACACAGATACGCAGTATTTT. Residues: CATSDLAGHTDTQYF.

In the case of this clonotype: This clone may be a read error of a much larger clone one base away. The V and J genes are TRBV24-1 and TRBJ1-2; D unclear. Germline assignment: CDR1 KGHDR and CDR2 SFDVKD. CDR3 size: 12 residues. The CDR3 bases are TGTGCCACCAGTGATTTGGTATATGACTACACCTTC. Its translation: CATSDLVYDYTF.

The chain is built from TRBV11-3 and TRBJ1-2; D is undetermined. The length of the CDR3 is 15 residues. The germline CDR1 and CDR2 sequences are SGHNT and YENEEA. The V end was cut by 5 bases, the J end by 2 bases, with 15 bases between. CDR3 loop: CASSPPGSSNYGYTF. The CDR3 DNA follows: TGTGCCAGCAGCCCTCCGGGGTCCTCGAACTATGGCTACACCTTC.

This clonotype turned up a few times. CDR3: CASSVLMAETQYF. The CDR3 nucleotides read TGTGCCAGCAGTGTTTTGATGGCAGAGACCCAGTACTTC. The V and J genes are TRBV2 and TRBJ2-5; D is uncertain. The V and J ends lost 4 bases and 4 bases respectively, with 10 bases between them. The length of the CDR3 is 13 residues. In germline, CDR1 is SNHLY, CDR2 FYNNEI.

The rearrangement links TRBV12-3 or TRBV12-4 to TRBJ1-2, with a possible D match to TRBD1 (5 bases). There are 14 residues in the CDR3. V was cut by 8 bases and J by 4 bases, with 17 bases left in between. CDR3 bases: TGTGCCAGCTTCGAACGGGGGGTCGGCTATGGCTACACCTTC. Its protein is CASFERGVGYGYTF.

This sequence joins TRBV7-9 and TRBJ2-7; tentative D call: TRBD2 (5 bases). Germline loops: CDR1 SEHNR, CDR2 FQNEAQ (reference sequence). Trimming pared 5 bases from V and 2 bases from J, leaving 10 bases between. The CDR3 totals 13 residues. CDR3 protein: CASSPSTTYEQYF. CDR3 coding DNA: TGTGCCAGCAGCCCTTCGACTACCTACGAGCAGTACTTC.

The CDR3 is CASSRTVSKLSSYEQYF. The DNA of the CDR3 is TGTGCCAGCAGCCGGACAGTATCCAAGCTCAGCTCCTACGAGCAGTACTTC. The rearrangement links TRBV6-5 to TRBJ2-7, with D perhaps matching TRBD1 (6 bases). Germline V gene sequence: CDR1 MNHEY, CDR2 SVGAGI. Trimming took off 6 bases at V and 0 bases at J, with 21 bases between the two ends. The CDR3 contains 17 residues.

This clonotype was detected ten times or more. The chain has TRBV12-3 or TRBV12-4 and TRBJ1-2; the D gene is possibly TRBD1 (6 bases). V lost 5 bases, J lost 2 bases, and 9 bases lay in between. The CDR3 runs 13 residues. The CDR3 region is CASSLRGNYGYTF. CDR3 DNA: TGTGCCAGCAGTCTCAGGGGCAACTATGGCTACACCTTC.

This chain links TRBV7-3 with TRBJ2-7; 7 positions match TRBD1. The assigned J gene may be wrong: the sequence end matches TRBJ2-1 better. The germline CDR1 and CDR2 sequences are SGHTA and FQGTGA. This CDR3 contains 13 residues. CDR3 amino acids: CASSSEGAGEQFF. The CDR3 nucleotides read TGTGCCAGCAGCTCCGAGGGGGCAGGGGAGCAGTTCTTC.

The chain links TRBV6-1 to TRBJ2-5, with 9 bases fitting TRBD1. V lost 6 bases to trimming and J lost 5 bases; unmatched junction nucleotides: 10. The CDR3 has 15 amino acids. The germline gives CDR1 MNHNS, CDR2 SASEGT. CDR3: CASSPPGTGWETQYF. The CDR3 DNA is TGTGCCAGCAGCCCCCCCGGGACAGGGTGGGAGACCCAGTACTTC.

This clonotype occurred a few times. The CDR3 sequence is CASSIPPGREQYF. Written as DNA, the CDR3 is TGTGCCAGCAGCATTCCCCCCGGACGCGAGCAGTACTTC. The V gene is TRBV11-2, the J gene TRBJ2-7; D is ambiguous. From germline, CDR1 is SGHAT and CDR2 FQNNGV. This CDR3 is built from 13 residues. Between the trimmed V and J ends, which lost 5 bases and 6 bases, there was a span of 14 bases.

This clonotype was seen ten or more times. This chain links TRBV9 with TRBJ1-4; D is undetermined. The germline V gene encodes CDR1 SGDLS and CDR2 YYNGEE. With 0 bases removed from V and 3 bases from J, the gap between germline ends came to 9 bases. This CDR3 is 15 amino acids long. The CDR3 reads CASSVGMASNEKLFF. The DNA for the CDR3 is TGTGCCAGCAGCGTAGGGATGGCTTCTAATGAAAAACTGTTTTTT.

This chain joins TRBV5-1 and TRBJ1-5; the match to TRBD1 covers 10 bases. Germline assignment: CDR1 SGHRS and CDR2 YFSETQ. The J segment lost 5 bases and the V segment lost 3 bases, leaving 2 bases of the junction unmatched. CDR3 length: 14 amino acids. The CDR3 sequence is CASSWGTGDQPQHF. CDR3 sequence (DNA): TGCGCCAGCAGCTGGGGGACAGGGGATCAGCCCCAGCATTTT.

This clonotype was detected only a few times. The chain employs TRBV2 and TRBJ1-2, with 7 bases that match TRBD1. CDR3 size: 15 residues. V gave up 7 bases and J gave up 7 bases; unmatched junction bases: 15. Germline values: CDR1 SNHLY, CDR2 FYNNEI. The CDR3 coding sequence is TGTGCCAGCACTCTAGTTGGGACAGCACGCTTTGGCTACACCTTC. This translates into CASTLVGTARFGYTF.